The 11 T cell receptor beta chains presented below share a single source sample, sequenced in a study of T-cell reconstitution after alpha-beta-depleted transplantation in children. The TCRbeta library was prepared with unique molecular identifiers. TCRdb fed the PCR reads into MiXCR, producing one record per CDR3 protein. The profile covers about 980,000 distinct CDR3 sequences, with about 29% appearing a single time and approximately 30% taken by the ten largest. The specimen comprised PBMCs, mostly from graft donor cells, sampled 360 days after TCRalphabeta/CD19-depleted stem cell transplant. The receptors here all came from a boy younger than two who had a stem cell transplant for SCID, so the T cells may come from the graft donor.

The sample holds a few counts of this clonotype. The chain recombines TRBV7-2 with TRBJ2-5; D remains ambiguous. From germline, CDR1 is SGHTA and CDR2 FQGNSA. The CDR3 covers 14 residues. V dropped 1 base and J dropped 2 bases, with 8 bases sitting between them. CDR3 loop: CASSLDAGQETQYF. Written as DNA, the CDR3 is TGTGCCAGCAGCTTAGACGCAGGTCAAGAGACCCAGTACTTC.

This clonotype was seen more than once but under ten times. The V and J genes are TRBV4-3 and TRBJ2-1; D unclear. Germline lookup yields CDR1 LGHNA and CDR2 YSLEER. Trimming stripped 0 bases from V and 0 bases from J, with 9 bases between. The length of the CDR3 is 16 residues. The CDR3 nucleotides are TGCGCCAGCAGCCAAGAAAGGTGGAGCTCCTACAATGAGCAGTTCTTC. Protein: CASSQERWSSYNEQFF.

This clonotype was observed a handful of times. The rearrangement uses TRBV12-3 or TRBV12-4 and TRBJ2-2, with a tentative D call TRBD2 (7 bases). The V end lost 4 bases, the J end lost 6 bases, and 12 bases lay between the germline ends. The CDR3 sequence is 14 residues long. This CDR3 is CASSSTGGPGELFF. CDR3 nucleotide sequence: TGTGCCAGCAGTTCCACGGGGGGCCCCGGGGAGCTGTTTTTT.

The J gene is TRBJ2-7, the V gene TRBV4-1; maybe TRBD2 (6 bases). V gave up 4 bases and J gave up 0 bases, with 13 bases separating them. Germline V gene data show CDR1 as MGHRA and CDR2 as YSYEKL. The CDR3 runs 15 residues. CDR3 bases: TGCGCCAGCAGCCGCCACGGGGGAGGCTCCTACGAGCAGTACTTC. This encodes CASSRHGGGSYEQYF.

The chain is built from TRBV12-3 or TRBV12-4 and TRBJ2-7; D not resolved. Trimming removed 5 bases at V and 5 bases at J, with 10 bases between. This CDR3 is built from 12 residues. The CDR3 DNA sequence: TGTGCCAGCAGTAAGACCCGCAACGAGCAGTACTTC. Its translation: CASSKTRNEQYF.

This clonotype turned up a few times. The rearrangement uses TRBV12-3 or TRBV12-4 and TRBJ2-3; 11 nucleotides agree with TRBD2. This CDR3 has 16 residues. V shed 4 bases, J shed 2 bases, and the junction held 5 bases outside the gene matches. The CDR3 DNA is TGTGCCAGCAGTTCTGGACTAGCGGGCCTCACAGATACGCAGTATTTT. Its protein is CASSSGLAGLTDTQYF.

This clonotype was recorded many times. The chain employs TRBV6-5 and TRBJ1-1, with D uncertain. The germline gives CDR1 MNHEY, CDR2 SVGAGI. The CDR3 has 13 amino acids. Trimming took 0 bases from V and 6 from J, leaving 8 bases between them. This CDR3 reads CASSYSGHAEAFF. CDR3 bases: TGTGCCAGCAGTTACTCTGGGCACGCTGAAGCTTTCTTT.

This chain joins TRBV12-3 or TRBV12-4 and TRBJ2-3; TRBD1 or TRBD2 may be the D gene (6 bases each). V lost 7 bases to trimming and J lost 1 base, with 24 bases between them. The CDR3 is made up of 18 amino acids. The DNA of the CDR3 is TGTGCCAGCACCCCTGGGGGGCTTTCTACCCTTCGCACAGATACGCAGTATTTT. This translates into CASTPGGLSTLRTDTQYF.

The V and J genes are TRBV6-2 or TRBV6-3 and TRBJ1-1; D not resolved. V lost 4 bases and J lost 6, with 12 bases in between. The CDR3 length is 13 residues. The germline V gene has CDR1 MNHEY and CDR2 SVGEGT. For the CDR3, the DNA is TGTGCCAGCAGTTCCCCGGTTGGGCCTGAAGCTTTCTTT. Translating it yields CASSSPVGPEAFF.

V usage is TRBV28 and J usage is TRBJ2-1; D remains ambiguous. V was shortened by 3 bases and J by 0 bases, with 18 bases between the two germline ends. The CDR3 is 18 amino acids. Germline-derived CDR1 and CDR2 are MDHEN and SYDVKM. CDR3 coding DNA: TGTGCCAGCAGTTTGCGGAGAGATGGGCGAAACTCCTACAATGAGCAGTTCTTC. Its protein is CASSLRRDGRNSYNEQFF. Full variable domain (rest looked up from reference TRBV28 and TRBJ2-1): DVKVTQSSRYLVKRTGEKVFLECVQDMDHENMFWYRQDPGLGLRLIYFSYDVKMKEKGDIPEGYSVSREKKERFSLILESASTNQTSMYLCASSLRRDGRNSYNEQFFGPGTRLTVL.

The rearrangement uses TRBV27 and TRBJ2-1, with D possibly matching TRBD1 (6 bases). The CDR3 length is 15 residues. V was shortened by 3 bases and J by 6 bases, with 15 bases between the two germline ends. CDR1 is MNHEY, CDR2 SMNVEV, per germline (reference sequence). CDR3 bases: TGTGCCAGCAGTTTTATGACAGGCTCAGTCAATGAGCAGTTCTTC. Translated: CASSFMTGSVNEQFF.